The count of the clone carrying this TCR beta chain is one. These data originate in a study of blood T cell repertoires in COVID-19. Study information: Collection of acute and convalescent COVID-19 samples took place in the United States, Italy and Spain. The analysed material was cDNA or gDNA that came from T cells, B-cell-depleted T cells, or PBMCs.

Original processing methods: Amplification with reference gene primers provided the estimates of nucleated cell counts. Sequenced by immunoSEQ multiplex PCR; TCRdb stores in-frame clones only, minus some. The DNA was the basis for D and trimming; V, J and clone size are from that table. Of 440,000 or so clones detected, about nine tenths appear once; the ten largest clones hold less than 2%. From germline, CDR1 is MGHRA and CDR2 YSYEKL. The CDR3 contains 13 residues. V dropped 0 bases and J dropped 4 bases, with 7 bases sitting between them. The TCR comes from a middle-aged woman with COVID-19, enrolled during active disease. This chain links TRBV4-1 with TRBJ2-7; D is unclear. The specimen sequenced was peripheral blood. The CDR3 sequence is CASSQDRLYEQYF. CDR3 DNA sequence: TGCGCCAGCAGCCAAGACAGATTGTACGAGCAGTACTTC.